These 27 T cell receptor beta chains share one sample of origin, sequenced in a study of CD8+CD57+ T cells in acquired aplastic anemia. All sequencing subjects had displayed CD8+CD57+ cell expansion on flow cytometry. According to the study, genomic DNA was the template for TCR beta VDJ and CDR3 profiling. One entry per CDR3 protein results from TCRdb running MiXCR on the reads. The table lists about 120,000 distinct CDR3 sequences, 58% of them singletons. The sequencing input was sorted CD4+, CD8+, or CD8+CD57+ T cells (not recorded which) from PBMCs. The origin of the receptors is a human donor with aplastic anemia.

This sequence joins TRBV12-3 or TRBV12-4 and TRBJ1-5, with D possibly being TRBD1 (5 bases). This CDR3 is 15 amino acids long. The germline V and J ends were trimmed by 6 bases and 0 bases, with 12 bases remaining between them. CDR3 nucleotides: TGTGCCAGCAGCCCGCGGGGGGATAGCAATCAGCCCCAGCATTTT. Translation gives CASSPRGDSNQPQHF.

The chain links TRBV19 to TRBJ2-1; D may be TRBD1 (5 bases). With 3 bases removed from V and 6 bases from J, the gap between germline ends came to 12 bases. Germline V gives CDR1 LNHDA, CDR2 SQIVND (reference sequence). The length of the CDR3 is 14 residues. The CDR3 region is CASSIGMGLNEQFF. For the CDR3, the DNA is TGTGCCAGTAGTATTGGGATGGGGCTCAATGAGCAGTTCTTC. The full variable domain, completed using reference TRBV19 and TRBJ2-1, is DGGITQSPKYLFRKEGQNVTLSCEQNLNHDAMYWYRQDPGQGLRLIYYSQIVNDFQKGDIAEGYSVSREKKESFPLTVTSAQKNPTAFYLCASSIGMGLNEQFFGPGTRLTVL.

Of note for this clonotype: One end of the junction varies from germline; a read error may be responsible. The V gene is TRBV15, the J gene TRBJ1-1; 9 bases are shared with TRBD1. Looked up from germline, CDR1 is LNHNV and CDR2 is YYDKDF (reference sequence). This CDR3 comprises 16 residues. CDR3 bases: TGTGCCACCGGATCCACGCGGACAGGGGAGAACTCTGAAGCTTTCTTT. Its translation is CATGSTRTGENSEAFF. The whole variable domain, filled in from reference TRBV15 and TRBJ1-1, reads DAMVIQNPRYQVTQFGKPVTLSCSQTLNHNVMYWYQQKSSQAPKLLFHYYDKDFNNEADTPDNFQSRRPNTSFCFLDIRSPGLGDTAMYLCATGSTRTGENSEAFFGQGTRLTVV.

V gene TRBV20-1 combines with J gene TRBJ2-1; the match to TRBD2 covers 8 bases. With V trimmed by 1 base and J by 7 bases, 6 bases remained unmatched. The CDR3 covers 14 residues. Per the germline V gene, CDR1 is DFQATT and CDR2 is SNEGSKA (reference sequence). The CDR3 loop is CSARGGGLRNEQFF. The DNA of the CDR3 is TGCAGTGCTAGAGGCGGGGGGCTTCGAAATGAGCAGTTCTTC.

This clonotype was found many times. The CDR3 nucleotides read TGTGCCAGCGGGACTAGGCCGGGACAGGGATTTGAGACCCAGTACTTC. It specifies CASGTRPGQGFETQYF. The V call is TRBV2, the J call TRBJ2-5; D may be TRBD1 (9 bases). The CDR3 is 16 residues long. Between the trimmed V and J ends, which lost 8 bases and 5 bases, there was a span of 24 bases. CDR1 is SNHLY and CDR2 is FYNNEI in the germline V gene.

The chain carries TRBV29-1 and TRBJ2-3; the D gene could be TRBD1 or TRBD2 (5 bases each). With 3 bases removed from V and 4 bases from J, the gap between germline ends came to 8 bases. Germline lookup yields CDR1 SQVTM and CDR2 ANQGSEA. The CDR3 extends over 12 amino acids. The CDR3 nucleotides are TGCAGCGTTGACAGGGACGCAGATACGCAGTATTTT. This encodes CSVDRDADTQYF.

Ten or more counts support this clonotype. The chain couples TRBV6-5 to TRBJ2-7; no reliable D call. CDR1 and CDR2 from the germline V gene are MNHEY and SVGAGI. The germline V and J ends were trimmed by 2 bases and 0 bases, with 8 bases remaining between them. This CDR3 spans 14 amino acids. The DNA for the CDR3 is TGTGCCAGCAGTTACGTGGCGGACTCCTACGAGCAGTACTTC. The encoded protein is CASSYVADSYEQYF.

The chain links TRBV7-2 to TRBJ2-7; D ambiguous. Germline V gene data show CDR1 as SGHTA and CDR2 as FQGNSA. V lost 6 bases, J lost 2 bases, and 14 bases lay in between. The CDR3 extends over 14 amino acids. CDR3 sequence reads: CASRKGPDTYEQYF. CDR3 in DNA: TGTGCCAGCAGGAAGGGTCCTGACACCTACGAGCAGTACTTC. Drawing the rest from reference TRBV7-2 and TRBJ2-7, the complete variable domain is GAGVSQSPSNKVTEKGKDVELRCDPISGHTALYWYRQSLGQGLEFLIYFQGNSAPDKSGLPSDRFSAERTGGSVSTLTIQRTQQEDSAVYLCASRKGPDTYEQYFGPGTRLTVT.

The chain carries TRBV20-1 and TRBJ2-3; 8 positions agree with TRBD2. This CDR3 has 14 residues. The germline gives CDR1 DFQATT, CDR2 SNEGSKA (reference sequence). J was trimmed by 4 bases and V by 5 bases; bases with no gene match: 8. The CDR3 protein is CSAPGTRAADTQYF. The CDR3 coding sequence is TGCAGTGCTCCCGGGACTAGAGCAGCAGATACGCAGTATTTT.

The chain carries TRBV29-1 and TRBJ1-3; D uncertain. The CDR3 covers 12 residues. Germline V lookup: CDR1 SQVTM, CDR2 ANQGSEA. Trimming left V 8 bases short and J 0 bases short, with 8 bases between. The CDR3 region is CSYSHSGNTIYF. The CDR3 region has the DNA TGCAGCTACAGCCACTCTGGAAACACCATATATTTT. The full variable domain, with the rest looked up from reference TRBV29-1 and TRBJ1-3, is SAVISQKPSRDICQRGTSLTIQCQVDSQVTMMFWYRQQPGQSLTLIATANQGSEATYESGFVIDKFPISRPNLTFSTLTVSNMSPEDSSIYLCSYSHSGNTIYFGEGSWLTVV.

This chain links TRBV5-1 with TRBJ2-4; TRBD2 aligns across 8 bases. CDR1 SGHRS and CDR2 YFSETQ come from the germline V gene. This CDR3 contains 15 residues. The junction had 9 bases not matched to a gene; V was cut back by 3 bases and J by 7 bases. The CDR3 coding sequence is TGCGCCAGCAGCTCGACGGGACTAGAGTTTAACATTCAGTACTTC. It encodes CASSSTGLEFNIQYF.

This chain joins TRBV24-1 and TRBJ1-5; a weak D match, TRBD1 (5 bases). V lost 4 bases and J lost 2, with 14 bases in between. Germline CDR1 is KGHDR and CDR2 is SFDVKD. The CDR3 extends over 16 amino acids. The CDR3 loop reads CATSDPSTGGNQPQHF. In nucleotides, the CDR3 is TGTGCCACCAGTGACCCGTCCACGGGGGGCAATCAGCCCCAGCATTTT.

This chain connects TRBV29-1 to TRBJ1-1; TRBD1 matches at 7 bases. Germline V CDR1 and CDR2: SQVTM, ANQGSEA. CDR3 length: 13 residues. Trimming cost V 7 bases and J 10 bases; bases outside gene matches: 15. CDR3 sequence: CSASGSDRARAFF. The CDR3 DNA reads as TGCAGCGCGTCAGGTTCCGACAGGGCGAGAGCTTTCTTT.

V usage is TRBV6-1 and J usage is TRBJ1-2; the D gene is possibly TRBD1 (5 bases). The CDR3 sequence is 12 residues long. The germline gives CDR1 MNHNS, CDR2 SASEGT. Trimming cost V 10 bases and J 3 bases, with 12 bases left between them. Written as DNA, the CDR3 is TGTGCCACACGGGACCGTGACTATGGCTACACCTTC. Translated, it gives CATRDRDYGYTF.

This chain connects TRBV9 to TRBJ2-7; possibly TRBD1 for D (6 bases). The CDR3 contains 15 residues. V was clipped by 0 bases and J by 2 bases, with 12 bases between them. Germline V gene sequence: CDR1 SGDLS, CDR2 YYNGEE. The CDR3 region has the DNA TGTGCCAGCAGCGTAGGGTACAGGGATCCCTACGAGCAGTACTTC. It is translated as CASSVGYRDPYEQYF.

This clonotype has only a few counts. In nucleotides, the CDR3 is TGCGCCAGCTTGACAGTGACGAACACTGAAGCTTTCTTT. Encoded protein: CASLTVTNTEAFF. The gene calls are TRBV10-1 and TRBJ1-1, with D possibly TRBD1 on 5 matching bases. The CDR3 contains 13 residues. Germline V gives CDR1 WNHNN, CDR2 SYGVQD (reference sequence). Trimming pared 8 bases from V and 1 base from J, leaving 11 bases between.

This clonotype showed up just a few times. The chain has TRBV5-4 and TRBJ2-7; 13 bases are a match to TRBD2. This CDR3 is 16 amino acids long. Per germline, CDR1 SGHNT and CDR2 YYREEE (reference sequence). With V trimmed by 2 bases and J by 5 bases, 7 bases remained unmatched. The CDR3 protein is CASSLRLAGGLHEQYF. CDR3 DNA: TGTGCCAGCAGCTTACGACTAGCGGGAGGACTTCACGAGCAGTACTTC.

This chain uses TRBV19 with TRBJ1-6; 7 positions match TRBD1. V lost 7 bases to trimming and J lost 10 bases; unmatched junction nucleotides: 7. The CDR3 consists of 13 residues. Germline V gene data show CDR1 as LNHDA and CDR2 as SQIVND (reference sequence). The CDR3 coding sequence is TGTGCCAGTAATGAGGGGGCAAGATCACCCCTCCACTTT. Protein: CASNEGARSPLHF.

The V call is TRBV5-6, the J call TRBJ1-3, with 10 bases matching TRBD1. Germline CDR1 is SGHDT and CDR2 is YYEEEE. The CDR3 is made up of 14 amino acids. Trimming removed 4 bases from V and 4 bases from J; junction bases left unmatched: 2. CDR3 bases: TGTGCCAGCAGCCTGGACAGGGGGGGAAACACCATATATTTT. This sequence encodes CASSLDRGGNTIYF.

CDR3 region: CSAKGQGGGEQFF. As DNA, the CDR3 is TGCAGTGCGAAAGGACAGGGGGGCGGTGAGCAGTTCTTC. V usage is TRBV20-1 and J usage is TRBJ2-1; 10 bases agree with TRBD1. The V gene end was trimmed by 6 bases and the J gene end by 9 bases; junction bases not matched to a gene: 8. The CDR3 spans 13 residues. The germline V gene has CDR1 DFQATT and CDR2 SNEGSKA (reference sequence).

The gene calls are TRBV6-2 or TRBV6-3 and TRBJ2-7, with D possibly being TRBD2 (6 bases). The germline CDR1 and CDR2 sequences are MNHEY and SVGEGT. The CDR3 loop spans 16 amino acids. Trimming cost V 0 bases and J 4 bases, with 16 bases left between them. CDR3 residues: CASSYSPAGTGYEQYF. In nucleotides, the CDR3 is TGTGCCAGCAGTTACTCGCCTGCCGGGACTGGGTACGAGCAGTACTTC.

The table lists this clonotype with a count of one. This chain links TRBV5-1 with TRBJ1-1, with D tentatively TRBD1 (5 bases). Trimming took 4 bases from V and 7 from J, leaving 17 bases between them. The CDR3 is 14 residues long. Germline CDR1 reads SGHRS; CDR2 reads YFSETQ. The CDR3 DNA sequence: TGCGCCAGCAGCCCCTATCTAGACAGAATTGAAGCTTTCTTT. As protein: CASSPYLDRIEAFF.

The CDR3 protein is CSASTGTGNSPLHF. In DNA, the CDR3 is TGCAGTGCTAGTACCGGGACAGGGAATTCACCCCTCCACTTT. This rearrangement joins TRBV20-1 to TRBJ1-6; 9 bases line up with TRBD1. The CDR3 is 14 residues long. CDR1 and CDR2 (germline): DFQATT, SNEGSKA (reference sequence). V gave up 3 bases and J gave up 7 bases; unmatched junction bases: 4.

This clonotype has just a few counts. CDR3 protein: CASGDRRYGYTF. CDR3 in DNA: TGTGCCAGTGGGGACAGGCGCTATGGCTACACCTTC. The gene calls are TRBV19 and TRBJ1-2, with 8 bases matching TRBD1. There are 12 residues in the CDR3. Per the germline V gene, CDR1 is LNHDA and CDR2 is SQIVND (reference sequence). The junction had 3 bases not matched to a gene; V was cut back by 8 bases and J by 4 bases.

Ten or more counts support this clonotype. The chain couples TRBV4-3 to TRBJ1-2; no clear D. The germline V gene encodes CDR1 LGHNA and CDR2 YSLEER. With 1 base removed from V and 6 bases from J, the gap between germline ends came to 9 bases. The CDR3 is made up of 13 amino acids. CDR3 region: CASSQGVTNGYTF. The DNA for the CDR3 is TGCGCCAGCAGCCAAGGGGTAACAAATGGCTACACCTTC.

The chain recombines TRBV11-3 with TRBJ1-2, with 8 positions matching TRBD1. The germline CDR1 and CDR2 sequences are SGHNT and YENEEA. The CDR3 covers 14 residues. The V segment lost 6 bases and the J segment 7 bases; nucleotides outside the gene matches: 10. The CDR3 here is CASRDWGQVLGYTF. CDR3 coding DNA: TGTGCCAGCAGGGACTGGGGACAGGTGCTTGGCTACACCTTC.

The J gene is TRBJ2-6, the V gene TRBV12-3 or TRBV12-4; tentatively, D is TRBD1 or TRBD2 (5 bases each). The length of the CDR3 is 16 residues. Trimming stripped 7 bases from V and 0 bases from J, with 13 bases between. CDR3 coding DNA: TGTGCCAGCAACTACCGGGACGTCTCTGGGGCCAACGTCCTGACTTTC. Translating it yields CASNYRDVSGANVLTF.